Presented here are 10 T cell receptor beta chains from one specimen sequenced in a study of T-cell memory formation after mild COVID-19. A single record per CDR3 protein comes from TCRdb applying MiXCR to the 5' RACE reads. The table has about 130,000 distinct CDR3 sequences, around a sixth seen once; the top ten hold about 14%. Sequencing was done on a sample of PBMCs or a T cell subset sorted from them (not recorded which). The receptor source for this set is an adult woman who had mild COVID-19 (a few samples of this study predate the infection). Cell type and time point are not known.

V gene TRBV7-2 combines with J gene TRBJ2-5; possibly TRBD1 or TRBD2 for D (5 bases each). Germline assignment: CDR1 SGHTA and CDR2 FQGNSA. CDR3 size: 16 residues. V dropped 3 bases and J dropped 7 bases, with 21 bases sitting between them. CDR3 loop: CASSLMGTATSRTQYF. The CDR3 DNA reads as TGTGCCAGCAGCTTGATGGGGACCGCAACCAGCAGGACCCAGTACTTC.

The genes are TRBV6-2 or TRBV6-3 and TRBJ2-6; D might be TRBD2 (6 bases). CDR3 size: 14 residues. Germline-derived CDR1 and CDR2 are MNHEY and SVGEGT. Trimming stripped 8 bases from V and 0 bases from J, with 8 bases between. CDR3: CASGGHSGANVLTF. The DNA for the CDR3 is TGTGCCAGCGGAGGGCACTCTGGGGCCAACGTCCTGACTTTC.

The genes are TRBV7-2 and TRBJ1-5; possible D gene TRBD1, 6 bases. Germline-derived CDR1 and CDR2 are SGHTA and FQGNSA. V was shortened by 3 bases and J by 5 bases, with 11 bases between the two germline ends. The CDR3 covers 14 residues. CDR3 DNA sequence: TGTGCCAGCAGCTTCGGGGGGCGCGATCAGCCCCAGCATTTT. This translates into CASSFGGRDQPQHF.

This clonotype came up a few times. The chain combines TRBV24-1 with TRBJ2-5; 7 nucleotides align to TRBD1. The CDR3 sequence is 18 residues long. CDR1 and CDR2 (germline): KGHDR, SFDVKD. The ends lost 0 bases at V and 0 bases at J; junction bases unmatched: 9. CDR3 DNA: TGTGCCACCAGTGATTTGGGGCCGGGACAGCGGTACCAAGAGACCCAGTACTTC. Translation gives CATSDLGPGQRYQETQYF.

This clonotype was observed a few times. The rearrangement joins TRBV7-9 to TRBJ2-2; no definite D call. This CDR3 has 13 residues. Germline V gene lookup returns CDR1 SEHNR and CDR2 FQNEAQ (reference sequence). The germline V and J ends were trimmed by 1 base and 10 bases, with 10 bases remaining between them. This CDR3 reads CASSLVSAPELFF. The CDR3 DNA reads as TGTGCCAGCAGCTTAGTCTCGGCACCGGAGCTGTTTTTT.

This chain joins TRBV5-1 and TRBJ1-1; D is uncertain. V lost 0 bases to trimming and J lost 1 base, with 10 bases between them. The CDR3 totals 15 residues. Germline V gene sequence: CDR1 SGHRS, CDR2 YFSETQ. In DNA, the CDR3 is TGCGCCAGCAGCTTGGTTGTGGAGAAGAACACTGAAGCTTTCTTT. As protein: CASSLVVEKNTEAFF.

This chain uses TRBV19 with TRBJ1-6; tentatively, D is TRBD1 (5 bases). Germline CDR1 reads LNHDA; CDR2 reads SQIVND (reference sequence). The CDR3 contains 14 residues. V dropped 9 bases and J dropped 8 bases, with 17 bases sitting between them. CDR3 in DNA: TGTGCCAGCGGGGACCGCACCTCTGATTCACCCCTCCACTTT. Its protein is CASGDRTSDSPLHF.

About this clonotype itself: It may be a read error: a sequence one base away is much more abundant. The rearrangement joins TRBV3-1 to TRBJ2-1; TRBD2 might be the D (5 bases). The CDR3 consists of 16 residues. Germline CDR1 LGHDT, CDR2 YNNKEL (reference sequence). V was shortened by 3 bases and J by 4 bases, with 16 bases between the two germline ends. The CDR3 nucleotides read TGTGCCAGCAGCCAGGAGGAGTTATGGATTTACAATGAGCAGTTCTTC. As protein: CASSQEELWIYNEQFF.

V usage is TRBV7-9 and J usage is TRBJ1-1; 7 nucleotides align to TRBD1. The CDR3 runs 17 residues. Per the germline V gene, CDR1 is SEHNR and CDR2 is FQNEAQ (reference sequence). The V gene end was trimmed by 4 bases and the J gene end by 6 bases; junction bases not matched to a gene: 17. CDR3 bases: TGTGCCAGCAGCTCACCGCGACAGGGTATAGGGCGAGCTGAAGCTTTCTTT. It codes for CASSSPRQGIGRAEAFF. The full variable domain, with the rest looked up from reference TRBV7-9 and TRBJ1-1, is DTGVSQNPRHKITKRGQNVTFRCDPISEHNRLYWYRQTLGQGPEFLTYFQNEAQLEKSRLLSDRFSAERPKGSFSTLEIQRTEQGDSAMYLCASSSPRQGIGRAEAFFGQGTRLTVV.

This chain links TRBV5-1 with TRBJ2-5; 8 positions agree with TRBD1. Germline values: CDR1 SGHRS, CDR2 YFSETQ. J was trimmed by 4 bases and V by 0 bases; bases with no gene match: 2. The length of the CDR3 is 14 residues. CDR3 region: CASSLARGRETQYF. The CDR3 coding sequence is TGCGCCAGCAGCTTGGCCAGGGGGCGAGAGACCCAGTACTTC.